The 23 T cell receptor beta chains given below trace back to one sample, sequenced in a study of radiotherapy plus CTLA-4 blockade in lung cancer. Assay used: immunoSEQ multiplex PCR; TCRdb lists only in-frame clones, some missing. The sample contains roughly 60,000 clones, roughly four fifths of which appear only once. The material sequenced was peripheral blood, taken from a patient treated with radiotherapy plus ipilimumab. These receptors came from a human donor with non-small cell lung cancer who had a complete response to radiotherapy plus ipilimumab.

The chain has TRBV5-1 and TRBJ2-1; D perhaps matches TRBD2 (6 bases). Between the trimmed V and J ends, which lost 0 bases and 3 bases, there was a span of 7 bases. This CDR3 has 14 residues. Germline assignment: CDR1 SGHRS and CDR2 YFSETQ. CDR3 sequence reads: CASSLGGIYNEQFF. CDR3 nucleotides: TGCGCCAGCAGCTTGGGCGGGATCTACAATGAGCAGTTCTTC. Drawing the rest from reference TRBV5-1 and TRBJ2-1, the complete variable domain is KAGVTQTPRYLIKTRGQQVTLSCSPISGHRSVSWYQQTPGQGLQFLFEYFSETQRNKGNFPGRFSGRQFSNSRSEMNVSTLELGDSALYLCASSLGGIYNEQFFGPGTRLTVL.

The chain uses TRBV7-2 and TRBJ2-2; TRBD2 agrees at 9 bases. The junction had 5 bases not matched to a gene; V was cut back by 2 bases and J by 4 bases. This CDR3 has 16 amino acids. The germline V gene encodes CDR1 SGHTA and CDR2 FQGNSA. CDR3 amino acids: CASSLSASGATGELFF. Written as DNA, the CDR3 is TGTGCCAGCAGCTTAAGCGCTAGCGGGGCCACCGGGGAGCTGTTTTTT.

V and J are TRBV15 and TRBJ2-1; 12 nucleotides agree with TRBD1. The CDR3 is 15 residues long. Trimming took 2 bases from V and 8 from J; bases not matched to a gene: 4. Germline-derived CDR1 and CDR2 are LNHNV and YYDKDF (reference sequence). CDR3 residues: CATSRTGTGGDEQFF. The CDR3 DNA reads TGTGCCACCAGCAGAACGGGGACAGGGGGCGATGAGCAGTTCTTC.

The V call is TRBV11-2, the J call TRBJ1-1; TRBD1 matches 10 bases. V lost 5 bases, J lost 11 bases, and 20 bases stayed unmatched. The germline gives CDR1 SGHAT, CDR2 FQNNGV. CDR3 length: 17 amino acids. DNA of the CDR3: TGTGCCAGCAGCCCCACAGGGCCGGGACAGGGGCGCTTTCGCGCTTTCTTT. Protein product: CASSPTGPGQGRFRAFF.

The rearrangement uses TRBV11-2 and TRBJ2-7; 7 nucleotides line up with TRBD1. CDR3 length equals 16 residues. Losses at the gene ends were 1 base for V and 5 bases for J; bases not matched to a gene: 11. CDR1 is SGHAT, CDR2 FQNNGV, per germline. The CDR3, as DNA: TGTGCCAGCAGCTTAGTTGGGGTAGGGACAGTAAACGAGCAGTACTTC. Translated: CASSLVGVGTVNEQYF.

V is TRBV5-1 and J is TRBJ1-1, with 7 bases aligning to TRBD1. The CDR3 runs 15 residues. CDR1 SGHRS and CDR2 YFSETQ come from the germline V gene. Trimming removed 2 bases from V and 1 base from J; junction bases left unmatched: 5. In nucleotides, the CDR3 is TGCGCCAGCAGCTTTACAGGGGCCGGGAACACTGAAGCTTTCTTT. Amino acids: CASSFTGAGNTEAFF.

The chain recombines TRBV2 with TRBJ2-3; TRBD1 is a possible D gene (5 bases). The CDR3 has 15 residues. Germline CDR1 is SNHLY and CDR2 is FYNNEI. Deletions cut 5 bases from V and 0 bases from J, with 12 bases between. The CDR3 protein is CASSTRVTSTDTQYF. CDR3 DNA sequence: TGTGCCAGCAGTACCAGGGTCACTAGCACAGATACGCAGTATTTT. The complete variable domain, with remaining parts taken from reference TRBV2 and TRBJ2-3, reads EPEVTQTPSHQVTQMGQEVILRCVPISNHLYFYWYRQILGQKVEFLVSFYNNEISEKSEIFDDQFSVERPDGSNFTLKIRSTKLEDSAMYFCASSTRVTSTDTQYFGPGTRLTVL.

The chain joins TRBV11-2 to TRBJ1-1; 7 nucleotides match TRBD1. The V gene end was trimmed by 5 bases and the J gene end by 1 base; junction bases not matched to a gene: 10. The CDR3 sequence is 16 residues long. Looked up from germline, CDR1 is SGHAT and CDR2 is FQNNGV. CDR3 in amino acids: CASSENPDRRNTEAFF. Here the CDR3 DNA reads TGTGCCAGCAGCGAAAACCCGGACAGGAGGAACACTGAAGCTTTCTTT.

This chain uses TRBV2 with TRBJ2-4, with TRBD2 matching 15 bases. The CDR3 sequence is 19 residues long. V gave up 6 bases and J gave up 1 base; unmatched junction bases: 10. Germline values: CDR1 SNHLY, CDR2 FYNNEI. This CDR3 reads CASRTGLAGGPEAKNIQYF. CDR3 bases: TGTGCCAGCAGAACCGGACTAGCGGGAGGGCCCGAGGCCAAAAACATTCAGTACTTC.

A few counts support this clone. The rearrangement joins TRBV10-1 to TRBJ1-1, with 8 bases fitting TRBD1. V lost 6 bases and J lost 1; bases outside the gene matches: 1. The CDR3 is 13 residues long. Germline V gene sequence: CDR1 WNHNN, CDR2 SYGVQD (reference sequence). The DNA of the CDR3 is TGCGCCAGCAGCGGACAGGGGAACACTGAAGCTTTCTTT. Translated: CASSGQGNTEAFF.

V gene TRBV30 combines with J gene TRBJ1-6; 7 bases agree with TRBD1. Germline trimming cut 0 bases from V and 7 bases from J; bases unmatched to any gene: 6. CDR3 length: 15 residues. The germline V gene has CDR1 GTSNPN and CDR2 SVGIG (reference sequence). CDR3 bases: TGTGCCTGGAGTGTACAGGGGACACCCAATTCACCCCTCCACTTT. Protein sequence: CAWSVQGTPNSPLHF.

The V and J genes are TRBV5-4 and TRBJ2-7, with 11 nucleotides matching TRBD1. This CDR3 has 15 amino acids. J was trimmed by 6 bases and V by 5 bases; bases with no gene match: 10. The V gene's germline CDR1 is SGHNT and CDR2 YYREEE (reference sequence). CDR3 nucleotide sequence: TGTGCCAGCAGACCTGCTGGGACAGGGGGGCTCGAGCAGTACTTC. Translating gives CASRPAGTGGLEQYF.

The chain uses TRBV6-1 and TRBJ2-7, with 12 bases that match TRBD2. The CDR3 runs to 16 residues. The germline gives CDR1 MNHNS, CDR2 SASEGT. J lost 4 bases, V lost 4 bases, and 8 bases had no gene match. The CDR3 loop is CASSVLGTSGRYEQYF. Here the CDR3 DNA reads TGTGCCAGCAGTGTCCTGGGGACTAGCGGGCGGTACGAGCAGTACTTC.

V gene TRBV4-1 combines with J gene TRBJ1-6; D ambiguous. The CDR3 totals 13 residues. Per germline, CDR1 MGHRA and CDR2 YSYEKL. Between the trimmed V and J ends, which lost 2 bases and 10 bases, there was a span of 9 bases. CDR3 residues: CASSQSLTSPLHF. The DNA for the CDR3 is TGCGCCAGCAGCCAATCCCTCACATCACCCCTCCACTTT.

This sequence joins TRBV7-9 and TRBJ2-7; TRBD2 aligns across 10 bases. The CDR3 length is 17 residues. Germline V gene lookup returns CDR1 SEHNR and CDR2 FQNEAQ (reference sequence). V lost 1 base to trimming and J lost 1 base; unmatched junction nucleotides: 7. In DNA, the CDR3 is TGTGCCAGCAGCTTAGTTGTGACTAGCGGGTATTCCTACGAGCAGTACTTC. It codes for CASSLVVTSGYSYEQYF. Variable domain in full (rest from reference TRBV7-9 and TRBJ2-7): DTGVSQNPRHKITKRGQNVTFRCDPISEHNRLYWYRQTLGQGPEFLTYFQNEAQLEKSRLLSDRFSAERPKGSFSTLEIQRTEQGDSAMYLCASSLVVTSGYSYEQYFGPGTRLTVT.

Only one count was recorded for this clone. This chain uses TRBV27 with TRBJ1-2; D might be TRBD1 (5 bases). The CDR3 has 15 residues. Germline V gene data show CDR1 as MNHEY and CDR2 as SMNVEV (reference sequence). The ends were cut back, 5 bases at V and 3 bases at J, with 16 bases in the middle. CDR3 residues: CASSRGGHNYYGYTF. The CDR3 nucleotides read TGTGCCAGCAGTCGGGGGGGTCACAACTACTATGGCTACACCTTC.

This clone was picked up one time. The V and J genes are TRBV27 and TRBJ1-5, with D maybe TRBD1 (6 bases). The germline V and J ends were trimmed by 8 bases and 0 bases, with 17 bases remaining between them. This CDR3 is built from 16 residues. Germline loops: CDR1 MNHEY, CDR2 SMNVEV (reference sequence). CDR3 residues: CASGGRGGSSNQPQHF. The CDR3 bases are TGTGCCAGCGGGGGCCGGGGAGGGAGTAGCAATCAGCCCCAGCATTTT.

The chain links TRBV7-9 to TRBJ1-2; the match to TRBD1 covers 10 bases. Unmatched junction bases numbered 8, after V lost 5 bases and J lost 8 bases. Germline values: CDR1 SEHNR, CDR2 FQNEAQ (reference sequence). The CDR3 has 14 residues. Here the CDR3 reads CASSPGTGEAGYTF. The CDR3 DNA reads TGTGCCAGCAGCCCCGGGACAGGGGAGGCAGGCTACACCTTC.

There are a few counts of this clone. The V call is TRBV2, the J call TRBJ2-6; 12 bases map to TRBD2. Looked up from germline, CDR1 is SNHLY and CDR2 is FYNNEI. The ends lost 4 bases at V and 2 bases at J; junction bases unmatched: 3. The CDR3 covers 17 residues. CDR3 in amino acids: CASSGLAGGAGANVLTF. The CDR3 DNA reads TGTGCCAGCAGTGGGCTAGCGGGAGGGGCTGGGGCCAACGTCCTGACTTTC.

The chain joins TRBV9 to TRBJ2-5; D may be TRBD2 (7 bases). The CDR3 sequence is 15 residues long. V was cut by 0 bases and J by 3 bases, with 12 bases left in between. The germline gives CDR1 SGDLS, CDR2 YYNGEE. The CDR3 sequence is CASSVDKGGKETQYF. DNA for the CDR3: TGTGCCAGCAGCGTAGATAAGGGGGGGAAAGAGACCCAGTACTTC.

The V call is TRBV4-2, the J call TRBJ2-5, with 7 positions matching TRBD2. CDR1 is LGHNA, CDR2 YNFKEQ, per germline. The CDR3 loop spans 16 amino acids. J gave up 6 bases and V 3 bases, and 13 bases lay outside the gene matches. This chain's CDR3 is CASSQEPGLNRKTQYF. CDR3 DNA sequence: TGTGCCAGCAGCCAGGAGCCGGGACTAAACCGAAAGACCCAGTACTTC.

The chain combines TRBV9 with TRBJ1-1; the D is unclear. Looked up from germline, CDR1 is SGDLS and CDR2 is YYNGEE. The CDR3 sequence is 13 residues long. Trimming took off 3 bases at V and 0 bases at J, with 6 bases between the two ends. The CDR3 reads CASSAGVNTEAFF. The CDR3 DNA is TGTGCCAGCAGCGCCGGGGTGAACACTGAAGCTTTCTTT.

The chain joins TRBV19 to TRBJ2-5; 8 bases fit TRBD2. Germline V CDR1 and CDR2: LNHDA, SQIVND (reference sequence). J gave up 5 bases and V 10 bases, and 9 bases lay outside the gene matches. This CDR3 is built from 13 residues. The CDR3 sequence: CATAAGAGETQYF. DNA of the CDR3: TGTGCCACCGCAGCGGGAGCGGGGGAGACCCAGTACTTC.